This T cell receptor beta chain was captured by sequencing in a study of CD8 T cells in ankylosing spondylitis. This clonotype was seen many times. V was clipped by 2 bases and J by 10 bases; unmatched bases: 5. The CDR3 covers 13 residues. CDR1 SGDLS and CDR2 YYNGEE come from the germline V gene. Scientists made TCR beta libraries using quantitative 5'-RACE with molecular barcodes. TCRdb ran MiXCR on the 5' RACE reads and lists one entry per CDR3 protein. This sample has about 240,000 distinct CDR3 sequences, with about 9.1% found just once. This clonotype was sampled from a male donor with ankylosing spondylitis or in good health (not recorded which). The sequencing sample was made of blood, either unsorted or a sorted T cell fraction (not recorded which). This chain links TRBV9 with TRBJ1-1; TRBD1 matches 10 bases. CDR3 coding DNA: TGTGCCAGCAGCGTTGGGACAGGGGAGGGAGCTTTCTTT. Translated: CASSVGTGEGAFF.